This T cell receptor beta chain was identified in a study of T cell responses to AZD1222 COVID-19 vaccine. The CDR3 loop spans 13 amino acids. Losses at the gene ends were 6 bases for V and 2 bases for J; bases not matched to a gene: 4. Germline values: CDR1 SQVTM, CDR2 ANQGSEA. Using immunoSEQ multiplex PCR, the repertoire was profiled, and TCRdb retains in-frame clones only, with some absent. The data contain 75,000 to 100,000 clones, around 94% of them singletons. The rearrangement uses TRBV29-1 and TRBJ2-3, with 8 bases fitting TRBD1. The starting material was peripheral blood, obtained on day 0 of AZD1222 vaccination. This receptor was identified in an adult in good health. Here the CDR3 DNA reads TGCAGCGTCAGGGGGCGCATCACAGATACGCAGTATTTT. This sequence encodes CSVRGRITDTQYF.